These T cell receptor beta chains were read from a single sample in a study of T cell repertoires and HLA-DP antigens. These receptors have no identified antigens. Generated by immunoSEQ multiplex PCR, the TCRdb table keeps only in-frame clones and is missing some. The sample holds over 100,000 clones, 92% seen once. Sequenced: CD4+ T cells from PBMCs. Source of these receptors: a woman aged 18-35 years in good health and CMV-seronegative. CDR3s include the opening cysteine and the closing phenylalanine or tryptophan. A D gene is named only where the DNA matches it firmly. Expanded clones get a size class; other rows say once, few or many, or leave the size out.

v_call	clone_size	d_call	j_call	cdr3_nt	cdr3_aa
TRBV7-6	few	TRBD2	TRBJ2-1	TGTGCCAGCAGCGTAGGGTCTAGCGGGGGGCGCGGTGAGCAGTTCTTC	CASSVGSSGGRGEQFF
TRBV4-1	-	-	TRBJ1-2	TGCGCCAGCAGCCAGATCCCTTGGGGTATGGATGGCTACACCTTC	CASSQIPWGMDGYTF
TRBV7-6	-	-	TRBJ1-4	TGTGCCAGCAGCCTTCCCTATGAAAAACTGTTTTTT	CASSLPYEKLFF
TRBV27	-	TRBD1	TRBJ2-7	TGTGCCAGCAGAGGACAGGGGCGGCTTTACGAGCAGTACTTC	CASRGQGRLYEQYF
TRBV28	-	-	TRBJ1-4	TGTGCCAGCAGTTTTAGATGGACCCGGGACCATAATGAAAAACTGTTTTTT	CASSFRWTRDHNEKLFF
TRBV6-1	-	TRBD2	TRBJ2-3	TGTGCCAGCAGTGAATGGAGCGGGAGAGCAGATACGCAGTATTTT	CASSEWSGRADTQYF
TRBV7-2	-	TRBD2	TRBJ2-3	TGTGCCAGCAGCATGAGACTAGCGGGGGGGCCAGATACGCAGTATTTT	CASSMRLAGGPDTQYF
TRBV5-4	once	-	TRBJ1-4	TGTGCCAGCAGCTTGGCCCGCGGCCTCAGAGGTGAAAAACTGTTTTTT	CASSLARGLRGEKLFF
TRBV19	-	TRBD1	TRBJ1-4	TGTGCCAGTAGCCTCACAGGGGCCCCATGGCTGTTTTTT	CASSLTGAPWLFF
TRBV10-2	-	-	TRBJ2-7	TGCGCCAGCAGTGAGTTTGGTATGTCCTACGAGCAGTACTTC	CASSEFGMSYEQYF
TRBV18	-	-	TRBJ1-1	TGTGCCAGCTCACCACCTTCACGGCCCAACACTGAAGCTTTCTTT	CASSPPSRPNTEAFF
TRBV19	-	-	TRBJ2-3	TGTGCCAGTAGGAGACGAGTCCCGCACACAGATACGCAGTATTTT	CASRRRVPHTDTQYF
TRBV28	-	-	TRBJ2-3	TGTGCCAGCACCGGGGTTAGAGATACGCAGTATTTT	CASTGVRDTQYF
TRBV10-3	-	TRBD1	TRBJ1-1	TGTGCCATCAGTGAGCCGAAGGAGACAGGGCAGAGGGCTTTCTTT	CAISEPKETGQRAFF
TRBV27	once	-	TRBJ2-6	TGTGCCAGCAGTTTTGGAGCTAGCCGAATAGGCTCTGGGGCCAACGTCCTGACTTTC	CASSFGASRIGSGANVLTF
TRBV6-5	-	TRBD2	TRBJ2-3	TGTGCCAGCACGTCGGGCGGGGGGCCTCCAGATACGCAGTATTTT	CASTSGGGPPDTQYF
TRBV19	-	TRBD1	TRBJ2-7	TGTGCCAGTAGGGGACAGGGGCGCTACGAGCAGTACTTC	CASRGQGRYEQYF
TRBV11-3	-	-	TRBJ2-2	TGTGCCAGCAGCCCCCAAGCTCGGGGCGCAACCGGGGAGCTGTTTTTT	CASSPQARGATGELFF
TRBV5-6	-	TRBD2	TRBJ2-3	TGTGCCAGCAGCTTTCGACGGGAGGCCCTCTTCACAGATACGCAGTATTTT	CASSFRREALFTDTQYF
TRBV5-3	-	-	TRBJ2-5	TGTGCCAGCCAAACCTCTGGGATACAAGAGACCCAGTACTTC	CASQTSGIQETQYF
TRBV11-2	-	-	TRBJ2-5	TGTGCCAGCAGCCGCCGGGAGACCCAGTACTTC	CASSRRETQYF
TRBV18	once	TRBD1	TRBJ2-5	TGTGCCAGCTCACCTTCCATAGTCGGGACAGCTAAAGAGACCCAGTACTTC	CASSPSIVGTAKETQYF
TRBV21-1	-	-	TRBJ2-4	TGTGCCAGCAGCAAAGCGCAAAGAAACATTCAGTACTTC	CASSKAQRNIQYF
TRBV7-3	once	-	TRBJ2-3	TGTGCCAGCAGCTTAACACAGGGTCCGAATACGCAGTATTTT	CASSLTQGPNTQYF
TRBV7-2	-	-	TRBJ1-5	TGTGCCAGCAGCTTAGGTCCGGGGGGTCAGCCCCAGCATTTT	CASSLGPGGQPQHF
TRBV28	-	-	TRBJ2-2	TGTGCCAGCACCCACGTGGGGCAGGACACCGGGGAGCTGTTTTTT	CASTHVGQDTGELFF
TRBV7-6	-	-	TRBJ2-3	TGTGCCAGCAGCTTAGGGCGTGGCACAGATACGCAGTATTTT	CASSLGRGTDTQYF